The present entry profiles one T cell receptor (beta chain) with its context. This sample was taken from a study of monozygotic twins with inflammatory bowel disease. Blood was drawn at under 3 ml per donor. Without any T cell sorting, total RNA was isolated from whole blood. One entry per CDR3 protein, without DNA, is what TCRdb gives after re-calling the 5' RACE reads. Its table records around 380,000 distinct CDR3 sequences. This receptor was identified in a human donor with ulcerative colitis or Crohn's disease, or a healthy co-twin of an affected twin (not recorded which). Sequencing was performed on blood.

The CDR3: CASSQIQGRGQFF. The chain couples TRBV12-3 or TRBV12-4 to TRBJ2-1; the D call of TRBD1 rests on TCRdb alone, since no DNA is present to check it. The CDR3 loop spans 13 amino acids.